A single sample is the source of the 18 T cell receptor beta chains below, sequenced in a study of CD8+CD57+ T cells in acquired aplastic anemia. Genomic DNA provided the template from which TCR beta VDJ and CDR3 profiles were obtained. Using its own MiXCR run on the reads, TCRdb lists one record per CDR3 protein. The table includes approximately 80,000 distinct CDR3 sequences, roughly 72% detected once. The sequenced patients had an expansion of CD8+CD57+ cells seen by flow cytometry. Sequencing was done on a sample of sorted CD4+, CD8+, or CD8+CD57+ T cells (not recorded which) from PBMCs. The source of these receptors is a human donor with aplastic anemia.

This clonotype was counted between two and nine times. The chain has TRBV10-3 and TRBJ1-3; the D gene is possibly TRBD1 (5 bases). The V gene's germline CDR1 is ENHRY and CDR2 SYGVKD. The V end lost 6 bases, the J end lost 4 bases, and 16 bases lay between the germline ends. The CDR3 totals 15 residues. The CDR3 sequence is CAISPRQTEGNTIYF. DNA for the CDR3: TGTGCCATCAGCCCCCGACAGACCGAAGGAAACACCATATATTTT.

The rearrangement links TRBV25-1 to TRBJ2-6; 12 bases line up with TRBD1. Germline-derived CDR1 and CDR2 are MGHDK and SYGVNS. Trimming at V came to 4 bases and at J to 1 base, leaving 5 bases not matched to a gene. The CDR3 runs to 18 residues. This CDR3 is CASSAGTGGISGANVLTF. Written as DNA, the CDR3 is TGTGCCAGCAGTGCCGGGACAGGGGGCATTTCTGGGGCCAACGTCCTGACTTTC.

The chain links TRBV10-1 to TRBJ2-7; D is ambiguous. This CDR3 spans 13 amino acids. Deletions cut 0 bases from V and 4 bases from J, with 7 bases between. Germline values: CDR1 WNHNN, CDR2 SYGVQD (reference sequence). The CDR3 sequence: CASSESGSYEQYF. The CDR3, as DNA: TGCGCCAGCAGTGAGTCCGGCAGTTACGAGCAGTACTTC.

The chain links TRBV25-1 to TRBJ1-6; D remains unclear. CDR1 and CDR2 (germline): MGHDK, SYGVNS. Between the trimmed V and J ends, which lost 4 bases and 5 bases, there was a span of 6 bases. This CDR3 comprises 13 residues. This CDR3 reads CASSVGNNSPLHF. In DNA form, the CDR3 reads TGTGCCAGCAGTGTAGGGAATAATTCACCCCTCCACTTT.

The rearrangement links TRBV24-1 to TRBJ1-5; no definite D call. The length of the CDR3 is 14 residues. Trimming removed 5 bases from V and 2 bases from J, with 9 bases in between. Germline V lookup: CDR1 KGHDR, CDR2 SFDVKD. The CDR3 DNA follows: TGTGCCACCAGTGGGGCTAGAGGCAATCAGCCCCAGCATTTT. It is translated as CATSGARGNQPQHF.

The CDR3 nucleotides are TGTGCCATCAGTGGATCACAGTGGAATCAGCCCCAGCATTTT. Translated: CAISGSQWNQPQHF. The chain is built from TRBV10-3 and TRBJ1-5; D is undetermined. This CDR3 spans 14 amino acids. V was shortened by 4 bases and J by 4 bases, with 11 bases between the two germline ends. Germline V gene data show CDR1 as ENHRY and CDR2 as SYGVKD.

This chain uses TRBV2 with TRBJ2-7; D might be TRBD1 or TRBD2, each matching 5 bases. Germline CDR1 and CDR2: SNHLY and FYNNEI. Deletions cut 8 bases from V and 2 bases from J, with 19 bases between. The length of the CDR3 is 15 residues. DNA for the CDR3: TGTGCCAGCGACTTATCCGGGACGGTCACCTACGAGCAGTACTTC. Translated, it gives CASDLSGTVTYEQYF.

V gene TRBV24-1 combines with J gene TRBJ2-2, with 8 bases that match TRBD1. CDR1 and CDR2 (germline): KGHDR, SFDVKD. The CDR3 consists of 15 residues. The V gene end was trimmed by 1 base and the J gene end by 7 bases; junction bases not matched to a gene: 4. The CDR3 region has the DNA TGTGCCACCAGTGATTTTTCACAGGGGGACGGGGAGCTGTTTTTT. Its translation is CATSDFSQGDGELFF.

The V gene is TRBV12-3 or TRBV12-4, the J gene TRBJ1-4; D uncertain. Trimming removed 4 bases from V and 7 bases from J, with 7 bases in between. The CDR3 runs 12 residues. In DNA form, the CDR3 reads TGTGCCAGCAGTTCGATGGCTGAAAAACTGTTTTTT. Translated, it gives CASSSMAEKLFF.

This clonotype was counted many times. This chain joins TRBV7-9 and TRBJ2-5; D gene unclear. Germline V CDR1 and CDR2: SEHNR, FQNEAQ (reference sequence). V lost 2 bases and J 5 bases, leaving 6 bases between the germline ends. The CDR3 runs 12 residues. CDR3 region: CASSLIGETQYF. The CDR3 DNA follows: TGTGCCAGCAGCTTAATCGGGGAGACCCAGTACTTC. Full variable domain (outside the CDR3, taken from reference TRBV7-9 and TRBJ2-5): DTGVSQNPRHKITKRGQNVTFRCDPISEHNRLYWYRQTLGQGPEFLTYFQNEAQLEKSRLLSDRFSAERPKGSFSTLEIQRTEQGDSAMYLCASSLIGETQYFGPGTRLLVL.

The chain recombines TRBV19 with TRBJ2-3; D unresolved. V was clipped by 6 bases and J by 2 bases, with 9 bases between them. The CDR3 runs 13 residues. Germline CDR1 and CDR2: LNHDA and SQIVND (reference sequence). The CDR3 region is CASRTATTDTQYF. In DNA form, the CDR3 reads TGTGCCAGTAGGACCGCCACCACAGATACGCAGTATTTT.

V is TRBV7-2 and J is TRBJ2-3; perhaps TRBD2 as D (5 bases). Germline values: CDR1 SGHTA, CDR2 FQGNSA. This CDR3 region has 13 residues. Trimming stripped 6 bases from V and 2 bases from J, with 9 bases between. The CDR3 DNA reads TGTGCCAGCAGGATCGGGGTCACAGATACGCAGTATTTT. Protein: CASRIGVTDTQYF.

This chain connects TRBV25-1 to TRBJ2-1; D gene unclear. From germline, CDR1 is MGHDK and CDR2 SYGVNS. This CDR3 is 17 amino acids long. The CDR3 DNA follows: TGTGCTAGAGATTTATCGGTCACCATGGGCTCCTACAATGAGCAGTTCTTC. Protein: CARDLSVTMGSYNEQFF.

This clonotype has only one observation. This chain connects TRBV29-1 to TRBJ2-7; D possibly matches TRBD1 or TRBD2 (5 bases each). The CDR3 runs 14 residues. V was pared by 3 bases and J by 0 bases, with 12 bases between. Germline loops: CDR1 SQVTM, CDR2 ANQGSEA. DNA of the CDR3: TGCAGCGTTGATGGGGGAATGAGCTCCTACGAGCAGTACTTC. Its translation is CSVDGGMSSYEQYF.

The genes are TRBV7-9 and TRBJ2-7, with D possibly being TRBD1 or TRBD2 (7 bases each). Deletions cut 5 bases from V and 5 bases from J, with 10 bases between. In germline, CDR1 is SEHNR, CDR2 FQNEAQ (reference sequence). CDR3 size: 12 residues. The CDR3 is CASSQGGNEQYF. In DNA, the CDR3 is TGTGCCAGCAGCCAGGGGGGGAACGAGCAGTACTTC.

CDR3 bases: TGTGCCAGTTTTTACAATGAGCAGTTCTTC. Translating it yields CASFYNEQFF. V and J are TRBV2 and TRBJ2-1; D unclear. The CDR3 consists of 10 residues. CDR1 SNHLY and CDR2 FYNNEI come from the germline V gene. The ends were cut back, 9 bases at V and 4 bases at J, with 4 bases in the middle.

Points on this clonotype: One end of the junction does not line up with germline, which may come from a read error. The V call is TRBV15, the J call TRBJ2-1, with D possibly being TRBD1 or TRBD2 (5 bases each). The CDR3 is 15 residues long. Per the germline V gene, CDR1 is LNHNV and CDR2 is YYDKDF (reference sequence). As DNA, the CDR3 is TGTGCCACCAGCCTAGGCCGGGACGGAAACAATGAGCAATTCTTC. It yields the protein CATSLGRDGNNEQFF.

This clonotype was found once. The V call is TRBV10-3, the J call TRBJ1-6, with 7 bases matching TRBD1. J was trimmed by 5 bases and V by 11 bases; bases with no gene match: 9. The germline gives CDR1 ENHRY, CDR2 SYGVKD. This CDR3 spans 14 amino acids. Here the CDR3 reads CAARTGAHNSPLHF. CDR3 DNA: TGTGCCGCCCGGACAGGCGCTCATAATTCACCCCTCCACTTT.